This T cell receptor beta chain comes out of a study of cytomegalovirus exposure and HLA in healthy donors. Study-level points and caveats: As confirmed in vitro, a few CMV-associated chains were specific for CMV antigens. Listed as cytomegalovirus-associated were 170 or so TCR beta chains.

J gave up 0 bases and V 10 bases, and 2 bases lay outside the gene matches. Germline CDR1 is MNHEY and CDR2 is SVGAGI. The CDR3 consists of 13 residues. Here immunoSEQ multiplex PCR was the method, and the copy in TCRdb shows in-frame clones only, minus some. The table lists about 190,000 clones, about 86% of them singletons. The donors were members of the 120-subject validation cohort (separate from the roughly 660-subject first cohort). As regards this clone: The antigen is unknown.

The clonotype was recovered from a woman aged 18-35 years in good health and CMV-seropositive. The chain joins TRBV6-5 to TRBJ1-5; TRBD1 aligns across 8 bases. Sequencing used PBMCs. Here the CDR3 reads CATGQGSNQPQHF. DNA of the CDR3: TGTGCCACCGGACAGGGTAGCAATCAGCCCCAGCATTTT.